A selection of T cell receptor beta chains follows, all from one sample in a study of blood T cells in healthy people across ages. Via MiXCR, TCRdb re-called the 5' RACE reads, giving one row per CDR3 protein. The profile shows 920,000 or so distinct CDR3 sequences, more than 40% of them singletons. Sequenced material: blood. The source of these receptors is a woman aged 55-75 years in good health. CDR3s include the opening cysteine and the closing phenylalanine or tryptophan. A D gene is named only where the DNA matches it firmly. Clone sizes are given selectively: once, few, many, or a class where the clone is expanded.

TRBJ2-3	-	TRBV20-1	TRBD2	TGCAGTGCTAGCCCATTAGCGGGGACGCAGTATTTT	CSASPLAGTQYF
TRBJ2-7	-	TRBV10-3	-	TGTGCCATCAGTCCCCCGGACATGGGCTACGAGCAGTACTTC	CAISPPDMGYEQYF
TRBJ2-1	-	TRBV2	TRBD2	TGTGCCAGCACCGAGGGACTAGCGGGAGGGCCCTCCTACAATGAGCAGTTCTTC	CASTEGLAGGPSYNEQFF
TRBJ2-1	few	TRBV6-5	TRBD2	TGTGCCAGCAGTTACGGGGCGGGAGTGAGTAATGAGCAGTTCTTC	CASSYGAGVSNEQFF
TRBJ2-5	-	TRBV2	TRBD1	TGTGCCAGGGAGACTAGTGACAGGGGGCGTGAGACCCAGTACTTC	CARETSDRGRETQYF
TRBJ1-2	many	TRBV5-1	-	TGCGCCAGCAGCTTTACTGAGAACTATGGCTACACCTTC	CASSFTENYGYTF
TRBJ2-7	-	TRBV29-1	TRBD1	TGCAGCGTTGCAGGGACAGGGGCCTACGAGCAGTACTTC	CSVAGTGAYEQYF
TRBJ1-5	-	TRBV7-9	TRBD1	TGTGCCAGCAGCCAGGAACAGGGGAAGCCCCAGCATTTT	CASSQEQGKPQHF
TRBJ2-3	-	TRBV27	-	TGTGCCAGCAGTTTATCCCCCCCGGGTGTTAGGGGCACAGATACGCAGTATTTT	CASSLSPPGVRGTDTQYF
TRBJ2-1	-	TRBV9	TRBD2	TGTGCCAGCAGCCCCGGGACTAGCGATCTCAATGAGCAGTTCTTC	CASSPGTSDLNEQFF
TRBJ2-1	many	TRBV7-2	TRBD2	TGTGCCAGCAGCTTGTCCGGGACTAGCGGGAGAAATGAGCAGTTCTTC	CASSLSGTSGRNEQFF
TRBJ2-5	-	TRBV28	-	TGTGCCAGCGGCGAGGGAAGAGAGACCCAGTACTTC	CASGEGRETQYF
TRBJ2-5	few	TRBV15	-	TGTGCCACCAGCAGAGATCGCAGGAAAGAGACCCAGTACTTC	CATSRDRRKETQYF
TRBJ1-5	once	TRBV6-1	TRBD1	TGTGCCAGCATGGCAGGGGGCTATGTGGGCAATCAGCCCCAGCATTTT	CASMAGGYVGNQPQHF
TRBJ2-7	-	TRBV20-1	TRBD1	TGCAGTGCTAGAAGGGACAGGGCCAGGAACGAGCAGTACTTC	CSARRDRARNEQYF
TRBJ2-1	-	TRBV5-1	-	TGCGCCAGCAGCTTGAGAGGCGTAGGGGTCTATGAGCAGTTCTTC	CASSLRGVGVYEQFF
TRBJ2-5	-	TRBV11-2	-	TGTGCCAGCAGCCCTCTGTCCACGTTTCGAGAGACCCAGTACTTC	CASSPLSTFRETQYF
TRBJ2-3	-	TRBV27	-	TGTGCCAGCAGTTTTCGGCAGTCCACAGATACGCAGTATTTT	CASSFRQSTDTQYF
TRBJ2-5	-	TRBV15	-	TGTGCCACCAGCAGAGATTCAGGGGGAGGTGAGACCCAGTACTTC	CATSRDSGGGETQYF
TRBJ2-3	few	TRBV20-1	-	TGCAGTGCTTCGCGGACAGCCAGCACAGATACGCAGTATTTT	CSASRTASTDTQYF
TRBJ2-7	-	TRBV7-9	-	TGTGCCAGCAGCCCACACAGGGCACCAAATAGGGAGCAGTACTTC	CASSPHRAPNREQYF
TRBJ1-2	-	TRBV28	-	TGTGCCAGCAGTGCGAACGGACGGCCCTGGATGCGTCGCTACACCTTC	CASSANGRPWMRRYTF
TRBJ2-3	-	TRBV10-3	TRBD2	TGTGCCATCAGTGAGTCGGCGGGAGCCACAGATACGCAGTATTTT	CAISESAGATDTQYF
TRBJ2-5	-	TRBV5-1	TRBD2	TGTGCCAGCAGCTCCTCAAAGGCGGGAGTGACGACCCAGTACTTC	CASSSSKAGVTTQYF
TRBJ2-7	-	TRBV28	-	TGTGCCAGCACGGACCCCTCCGAGCAGTACTTC	CASTDPSEQYF
TRBJ2-7	few	TRBV2	TRBD1	TGTGCCAGCAGCCAACCGCGGGTCAGGGACAGGTTCTCCTACGAGCAGTACTTC	CASSQPRVRDRFSYEQYF
TRBJ2-4	few	TRBV12-3/TRBV12-4	TRBD2	TGTGCCAGCAGTTTAGAGGGACTAGCCGGGGCCAGGAACATTCAGTACTTC	CASSLEGLAGARNIQYF
TRBJ1-2	-	TRBV12-3/TRBV12-4	-	TGTGCCAGCAGTTCCGGGAGGAGTGACTACACCTTC	CASSSGRSDYTF